This T cell receptor beta chain is drawn from a study of blood T cells in healthy people across ages. Together with a sample-barcoded 5' primer, a J-beta primer mix was included in a second PCR lasting roughly 6 to 12 cycles. Via MiXCR, TCRdb re-called the 5' RACE reads, giving one row per CDR3 protein. The sample holds more than 700,000 distinct CDR3 sequences, less than 70% seen once. Germline V CDR1 and CDR2: SGHRS, YFSETQ. Trimming left V 0 bases short and J 1 base short, with 7 bases between. This CDR3 has 14 amino acids. This clonotype was obtained from an older man in good health. The specimen was blood. The V call is TRBV5-1, the J call TRBJ1-1; no definite D call. CDR3 sequence: CASSLDGTNTEAFF. In DNA form, the CDR3 reads TGCGCCAGCAGCTTGGACGGAACGAACACTGAAGCTTTCTTT.